The next 8 T cell receptor beta chains were all read from a single sample in a study of CD8 T cells in Susac syndrome. The authors reverse transcribed roughly 0.5 to 1 ug RNA with random hexamers. TCRdb reprocessed the immunoSEQ multiplex PCR reads via MiXCR and lists one record per CDR3 protein. The sample yields more than 95,000 distinct CDR3 sequences, just under 95% seen once. The sample comprised CD4+ T cells from PBMCs. The receptors were gathered from a human donor in good health.

The chain links TRBV29-1 to TRBJ2-2, with D possibly matching TRBD2 (6 bases). Trimming removed 5 bases at V and 4 bases at J, with 11 bases between. The CDR3 spans 13 residues. Germline CDR1 reads SQVTM; CDR2 reads ANQGSEA. This CDR3 reads CSVWEVSTGELFF. Written as DNA, the CDR3 is TGCAGCGTTTGGGAGGTCTCCACCGGGGAGCTGTTTTTT.

CDR3 nucleotides: TGTGCCATCAGTGAGTCGGGCAGCAACTATGGCTACACCTTC. Its translation is CAISESGSNYGYTF. This chain links TRBV10-3 with TRBJ1-2; D is ambiguous. Germline V gene lookup returns CDR1 ENHRY and CDR2 SYGVKD. Trimming took 0 bases from V and 2 from J, leaving 7 bases between them. The CDR3 extends over 14 amino acids.

V usage is TRBV12-3 or TRBV12-4 and J usage is TRBJ2-2; the D is unclear. The CDR3 is made up of 14 amino acids. Between the trimmed V and J ends, which lost 3 bases and 1 base, there was a span of 6 bases. The CDR3 here is CASSFRQNTGELFF. As DNA, the CDR3 is TGTGCCAGCAGTTTTCGCCAGAACACCGGGGAGCTGTTTTTT.

The rearrangement joins TRBV11-2 to TRBJ2-5, with TRBD2 identical over 8 bases. The CDR3 sequence is 14 residues long. Germline loops: CDR1 SGHAT, CDR2 FQNNGV. Unmatched junction bases numbered 6, after V lost 4 bases and J lost 5 bases. The CDR3 loop reads CASSSTAGAETQYF. CDR3 bases: TGTGCCAGCAGCTCCACAGCGGGAGCGGAGACCCAGTACTTC.

This sequence joins TRBV11-2 and TRBJ2-2; 9 nucleotides line up with TRBD1. The V and J ends lost 5 bases and 1 base, in that order; junction bases with no gene match: 8. Looked up from germline, CDR1 is SGHAT and CDR2 is FQNNGV. The CDR3 is 17 amino acids. The CDR3 here is CASSTYRGQGNTGELFF. As DNA, the CDR3 is TGTGCCAGCAGCACCTACCGGGGACAGGGGAACACCGGGGAGCTGTTTTTT.

CDR3 amino acids: CASSSLEGTGQETQYF. The CDR3 bases are TGTGCCAGCAGCTCACTCGAGGGGACAGGACAAGAGACCCAGTACTTC. The chain employs TRBV11-2 and TRBJ2-5; 8 nucleotides agree with TRBD1. The germline gives CDR1 SGHAT, CDR2 FQNNGV. The CDR3 totals 16 residues. The V and J ends lost 4 bases and 2 bases, in that order; junction bases with no gene match: 9.

This clonotype was counted once. This chain joins TRBV3-1 and TRBJ1-2; D call uncertain. The germline V gene has CDR1 LGHDT and CDR2 YNNKEL (reference sequence). CDR3 length: 14 amino acids. The V end was cut by 0 bases, the J end by 1 base, with 6 bases between. The CDR3 bases are TGTGCCAGCAGCCAAGACCCATTTAACTATGGCTACACCTTC. It codes for CASSQDPFNYGYTF.

This sequence joins TRBV7-2 and TRBJ1-4, with D tentatively TRBD1 (6 bases). The CDR3 extends over 13 amino acids. CDR1 SGHTA and CDR2 FQGNSA come from the germline V gene. The V end lost 1 base, the J end lost 10 bases, and 10 bases lay between the germline ends. CDR3 in amino acids: CASSLEGGVKLFF. Here the CDR3 DNA reads TGTGCCAGCAGCTTAGAAGGGGGAGTAAAACTGTTTTTT.